This T cell receptor beta chain was sequenced for a study of blood T cells in healthy people across ages. Study-wide findings and caveats: Greater diversity and more naive CD4+ cells were seen in long-lived donors than in aged donors.

The germline V gene has CDR1 MNHEY and CDR2 SVGAGI. This CDR3 region has 15 residues. The V and J ends lost 0 bases and 3 bases respectively, with 12 bases between them. In the case of this clonotype: Its antigen is undetermined.

Primers used in a second PCR of roughly 6 to 11 cycles were a sample-barcoded 5' primer and a J-beta primer mix. TCRdb analysed the 5' RACE reads with MiXCR anew, one entry per CDR3 protein. The sample contains 1.5 million to 2 million distinct CDR3 sequences, around 50% of which appear only once. J is TRBJ2-7 and V is TRBV6-5; D gene unclear. Sequencing was carried out using blood. This receptor was identified in a woman aged 40 to 55 in good health. The CDR3 region has the DNA TGTGCCAGCAGTTACTCCGAAGGGTACTTCTACGAGCAGTACTTC. Amino acid sequence: CASSYSEGYFYEQYF.